These T cell receptor beta chains were read from a single sample in a study of T-cell memory formation after mild COVID-19. One entry per CDR3 protein results from TCRdb running MiXCR on the 5' RACE reads. In the table there are tens of thousands of distinct CDR3 sequences, roughly an eighth of which are singletons. Material for sequencing was PBMCs or a T cell subset sorted from them (not recorded which). The source of these receptors is an adult woman who had mild COVID-19 (a few samples of this study predate the infection). Cell type and time point are not known. Each CDR3 is given with its conserved first and last residue. The D gene is left open where the match is weak. Some rows have no size entry. The others give once, few or many, or a class for an expanded clone.

V: TRBV4-1
D: NA
length: 15
J: TRBJ1-1
size: NA
DNA: TGCGCCAGCAGCCTCCTAGGCAGACTGAACACTGAAGCTTTCTTT
CDR3: CASSLLGRLNTEAFF

V: TRBV30
D: TRBD1
length: 14
J: TRBJ1-1
size: few
DNA: TGTGCCTGGATCCCATCCGGGACAGGGACTGAAGCTTTCTTT
CDR3: CAWIPSGTGTEAFF

V: TRBV27
D: TRBD1
length: 13
J: TRBJ2-1
size: NA
DNA: TGTGCCAGCGGACAGGGGGATTACAATGAGCAGTTCTTC
CDR3: CASGQGDYNEQFF

V: TRBV27
D: TRBD1
length: 18
J: TRBJ2-2
size: NA
DNA: TGTGCCAGCAGTTTCCTCAGGACAGGCGAAACGAACACCGGGGAGCTGTTTTTT
CDR3: CASSFLRTGETNTGELFF

V: TRBV7-2
D: NA
length: 12
J: TRBJ2-2
size: few
DNA: TGTGCCAGCAGCTCAATAGCCGGGGAGCTGTTTTTT
CDR3: CASSSIAGELFF

V: TRBV5-5
D: TRBD2
length: 18
J: TRBJ2-7
size: NA
DNA: TGTGCCAGCAGCTTGGAGGTAGCGGGAGGATCGGGGCCCTACGAGCAGTACTTC
CDR3: CASSLEVAGGSGPYEQYF

V: TRBV28
D: NA
length: 13
J: TRBJ1-2
size: NA
DNA: TGTGCCAGCAGTTTAGGACATATCTATGGCTACACCTTC
CDR3: CASSLGHIYGYTF

V: TRBV25-1
D: NA
length: 15
J: TRBJ1-5
size: few
DNA: TGTGCCAGCAGTGAAGAGGGTAACTGGAATCAGCCCCAGCATTTT
CDR3: CASSEEGNWNQPQHF

V: TRBV14
D: NA
length: 15
J: TRBJ2-4
size: many
DNA: TGTGCCAGCAGCCACAACGAGGACTATGGGGACATTCAGTACTTC
CDR3: CASSHNEDYGDIQYF

V: TRBV5-1
D: NA
length: 14
J: TRBJ1-5
size: NA
DNA: TGCGCCAGCAGCTTGGAAGGGAGCAATCAGCCCCAGCATTTT
CDR3: CASSLEGSNQPQHF

V: TRBV12-3/TRBV12-4
D: NA
length: 14
J: TRBJ2-3
size: few
DNA: TGTGCCAGCAGGCCTCCTCTTGGCGCAGATACGCAGTATTTT
CDR3: CASRPPLGADTQYF

V: TRBV4-1
D: NA
length: 16
J: TRBJ2-7
size: NA
DNA: TGCGCCAGCAGCCAAGGCTCCTCAGACAGCGGCTACGAGCAGTACTTC
CDR3: CASSQGSSDSGYEQYF

V: TRBV27
D: NA
length: 14
J: TRBJ2-7
size: NA
DNA: TGTGCCAGCAGTCCCCGGGACCACTCCTACGAGCAGTACTTC
CDR3: CASSPRDHSYEQYF

V: TRBV29-1
D: TRBD2
length: 21
J: TRBJ2-7
size: NA
DNA: TGCAGCGTTGAAGAGGGAGCCGGGACAGGTTTCCGACTAGCGGGAGCCTACGAGCAGTACTTC
CDR3: CSVEEGAGTGFRLAGAYEQYF

V: TRBV7-8
D: TRBD1
length: 16
J: TRBJ2-7
size: few
DNA: TGTGCCAGCAGCTATCCCGGGACAGGGGGCTTGGACGAGCAGTACTTC
CDR3: CASSYPGTGGLDEQYF

V: TRBV5-1
D: TRBD1
length: 16
J: TRBJ2-7
size: NA
DNA: TGCGCCAGCAGCTGGCCGGAGGGACAGGGGTCCTACGAGCAGTACTTC
CDR3: CASSWPEGQGSYEQYF

V: TRBV12-3/TRBV12-4
D: TRBD1
length: 15
J: TRBJ2-3
size: NA
DNA: TGTGCCAGCAAACCGGGACAGGGAGACACAGATACGCAGTATTTT
CDR3: CASKPGQGDTDTQYF

V: TRBV5-5
D: NA
length: 14
J: TRBJ1-2
size: NA
DNA: TGTGCCAGCAGCTTGAGCGGGGGGCCCTATGGCTACACCTTC
CDR3: CASSLSGGPYGYTF

V: TRBV12-3/TRBV12-4
D: TRBD1
length: 15
J: TRBJ2-1
size: few
DNA: TGTGCCAGCAGTACCGTGGACAGGGAGTACAATGAGCAGTTCTTC
CDR3: CASSTVDREYNEQFF

V: TRBV27
D: TRBD2
length: 16
J: TRBJ2-2
size: few
DNA: TGTGCCAGCAGCCACCCTGACGGGAGGACTACCGGGGAGCTGTTTTTT
CDR3: CASSHPDGRTTGELFF

V: TRBV12-3/TRBV12-4
D: NA
length: 13
J: TRBJ1-1
size: NA
DNA: TGTGCCAGCAGTTTAAGGTCCGTCACTGAAGCTTTCTTT
CDR3: CASSLRSVTEAFF

V: TRBV3-1
D: NA
length: 13
J: TRBJ1-1
size: NA
DNA: TGTGCCAGCAGCCAGGACAGCTACACTGAAGCTTTCTTT
CDR3: CASSQDSYTEAFF

V: TRBV19
D: NA
length: 12
J: TRBJ1-5
size: few
DNA: TGTGCCAGTAGTCCGGGTGGACAGCCCCAGCATTTT
CDR3: CASSPGGQPQHF

V: TRBV9
D: NA
length: 12
J: TRBJ2-7
size: few
DNA: TGTGCCAGCAGCCTCGTAGAAGACGAGCAGTACTTC
CDR3: CASSLVEDEQYF

V: TRBV5-1
D: TRBD2
length: 15
J: TRBJ2-7
size: few
DNA: TGCGCCAGCAGCTTGTGGGGCGGGAGTTCCTACGAGCAGTACTTC
CDR3: CASSLWGGSSYEQYF

V: TRBV11-2
D: TRBD2
length: 15
J: TRBJ2-1
size: NA
DNA: TGTGCCAGCAGCTGGACTAGTTCGGCGGGCGATGAGCAGTTCTTC
CDR3: CASSWTSSAGDEQFF

V: TRBV4-3
D: NA
length: 14
J: TRBJ2-1
size: NA
DNA: TGCGCCAGCAGCCAAGATCGGACATACTATGAGCAGTTCTTC
CDR3: CASSQDRTYYEQFF

V: TRBV27
D: NA
length: 12
J: TRBJ2-7
size: few
DNA: TGTGCCAGCAGCCAGCAATCGTCCGAGCAGTACTTC
CDR3: CASSQQSSEQYF

V: TRBV24-1
D: NA
length: 14
J: TRBJ2-1
size: few
DNA: TGTGCCACCAGTGATTTGGACGGTCAAAATGAGCAGTTCTTC
CDR3: CATSDLDGQNEQFF

V: TRBV7-6
D: TRBD1
length: 17
J: TRBJ2-7
size: NA
DNA: TGTGCCAGCAGCTTAGCGCCGGGACAGACGAACTCCTACGAGCAGTACTTC
CDR3: CASSLAPGQTNSYEQYF

V: TRBV7-3
D: TRBD1
length: 16
J: TRBJ1-1
size: few
DNA: TGTGCCAGCAGCTCCGGGACAGGGGAACGGAACACTGAAGCTTTCTTT
CDR3: CASSSGTGERNTEAFF

V: TRBV7-3
D: NA
length: 15
J: TRBJ2-3
size: NA
DNA: TGTGCCAGCACCCCAATGGGGCGGACCACAGATACGCAGTATTTT
CDR3: CASTPMGRTTDTQYF

V: TRBV20-1
D: TRBD1
length: 12
J: TRBJ2-7
size: many
DNA: TGCAGTGCTAGTGCCCAGGGGGCCGAGCAGTACTTC
CDR3: CSASAQGAEQYF

V: TRBV4-2
D: NA
length: 16
J: TRBJ1-3
size: NA
DNA: TGTGCCAGCAGCCAAGGAGGGGAACCCTCTGGAAACACCATATATTTT
CDR3: CASSQGGEPSGNTIYF

V: TRBV5-6
D: NA
length: 14
J: TRBJ2-1
size: few
DNA: TGTGCCAGCAGCTTGGACGGGGCCCACAATGAGCAGTTCTTC
CDR3: CASSLDGAHNEQFF

V: TRBV29-1
D: NA
length: 13
J: TRBJ2-7
size: NA
DNA: TGCAGCGTTGTCGGGGACAACTCCTACGAGCAGTACTTC
CDR3: CSVVGDNSYEQYF

V: TRBV20-1
D: TRBD2
length: 15
J: TRBJ2-7
size: few
DNA: TGCAGTGCTAGAGGGGCGGGAGGGGTCTCCTACGAGCAGTACTTC
CDR3: CSARGAGGVSYEQYF

V: TRBV4-3
D: NA
length: 19
J: TRBJ2-1
size: NA
DNA: TGCGCCAGCAGCCAAGAAGGGCATCCCGAAGGGTTCGGAGACAATGAGCAGTTCTTC
CDR3: CASSQEGHPEGFGDNEQFF

V: TRBV7-2
D: NA
length: 15
J: TRBJ2-7
size: NA
DNA: TGTGCCAGCAGCTCCTCGTTGGGGAGCTCCTACGAGCAGTACTTC
CDR3: CASSSSLGSSYEQYF

V: TRBV29-1
D: NA
length: 15
J: TRBJ2-3
size: NA
DNA: TGCAGCGTTTCCGGGACCACCCTCGGTGAAGATACGCAGTATTTT
CDR3: CSVSGTTLGEDTQYF

V: TRBV19
D: NA
length: 15
J: TRBJ2-7
size: few
DNA: TGTGCCAGTAGTGTGACCGTGACAGGCACCTACGAGCAGTACTTC
CDR3: CASSVTVTGTYEQYF

V: TRBV30
D: NA
length: 14
J: TRBJ1-5
size: few
DNA: TGTGCCTGGAGTGATGACCCTAGCAATCAGCCCCAGCATTTT
CDR3: CAWSDDPSNQPQHF

V: TRBV4-2
D: NA
length: 13
J: TRBJ2-7
size: few
DNA: TGTGCCAGCAGCCAAGGTATTTTCTACGAGCAGTACTTC
CDR3: CASSQGIFYEQYF

V: TRBV14
D: NA
length: 15
J: TRBJ2-5
size: NA
DNA: TGTGCCAGCAGCCAAACTCACAGCGGCCAAGAGACCCAGTACTTC
CDR3: CASSQTHSGQETQYF

V: TRBV5-1
D: NA
length: 14
J: TRBJ2-1
size: many
DNA: TGCGCCAGCAGCTTGTCTCCAGGGGCGAATGAGCAGTTCTTC
CDR3: CASSLSPGANEQFF

V: TRBV19
D: NA
length: 13
J: TRBJ2-7
size: few
DNA: TGTGCCAGTAGTATAGCAGCAGACTACGAGCAGTACTTC
CDR3: CASSIAADYEQYF

V: TRBV12-3/TRBV12-4
D: TRBD2
length: 12
J: TRBJ2-1
size: NA
DNA: TGTGCCAGCAGTCAGGGACTAGCGTGGGAGTTCTTC
CDR3: CASSQGLAWEFF

V: TRBV12-3/TRBV12-4
D: NA
length: 15
J: TRBJ1-2
size: few
DNA: TGTGCCAGCAGCCAAGAGACAGGCCTACTTCGGGGCTACACCTTC
CDR3: CASSQETGLLRGYTF

V: TRBV12-3/TRBV12-4
D: NA
length: 14
J: TRBJ2-3
size: NA
DNA: TGTGCCAGCAATCCTGAGGGGCCTTGGGATACGCAGTATTTT
CDR3: CASNPEGPWDTQYF

V: TRBV27
D: NA
length: 15
J: TRBJ1-2
size: NA
DNA: TGTGCCAGCAGTTCGGAGTTGAGGGGGTACTATGGCTACACCTTC
CDR3: CASSSELRGYYGYTF

V: TRBV7-8
D: NA
length: 14
J: TRBJ2-7
size: NA
DNA: TGTGCCAGCAGCGCTACGGGACGGTCCTACGAGCAGTACTTC
CDR3: CASSATGRSYEQYF

V: TRBV7-8
D: NA
length: 15
J: TRBJ2-2
size: NA
DNA: TGTGCCAGCAGCTTATTGGCGGGACCCACCGGGGAGCTGTTTTTT
CDR3: CASSLLAGPTGELFF

V: TRBV7-9
D: NA
length: 12
J: TRBJ2-3
size: NA
DNA: TGTGCCAGCAGCGCCACCACAGATACGCAGTATTTT
CDR3: CASSATTDTQYF